One and the same sample provided the 21 T cell receptor beta chains below, sequenced in a study of Ad26.COV2.S vaccination and SARS-CoV-2 variants. Data came from immunoSEQ multiplex PCR; TCRdb stores just in-frame clones and leaves some out. Among under 250,000 clones, around nine tenths were seen once, and the ten largest hold less than 3%. The treatment is: roughly 19 received Ad26.COV2.S at low or high dose, single or two shots; about five received placebo; per-sample allocation not given. Each sample was drawn 63 days after the first injection (of vaccine or placebo). The material was peripheral blood, obtained in a trial of Ad26.COV2.S vaccine versus placebo. These TCRs come from a person aged 18-60 years who received the Ad26.COV2.S COVID-19 vaccine or a placebo.

As to this clone: Different DNA sequences within this sample yield the same CDR3. The chain links TRBV30 to TRBJ1-1; D might be TRBD1 (6 bases). The CDR3 spans 13 residues. Deletions cut 0 bases from V and 1 base from J, with 6 bases between. Germline lookup yields CDR1 GTSNPN and CDR2 SVGIG (reference sequence). CDR3 DNA sequence: TGTGCCTGGAGTGTAGGGGGGAACACTGAAGCTTTCTTT. Translating gives CAWSVGGNTEAFF.

The chain recombines TRBV7-3 with TRBJ2-5; D is undetermined. Germline V lookup: CDR1 SGHTA, CDR2 FQGTGA. The length of the CDR3 is 14 residues. The V gene lost 2 bases and the J gene lost 4 bases, with 11 bases spanning the gap. The CDR3 reads CASSLGGPRETQYF. CDR3 DNA sequence: TGTGCCAGCAGCTTAGGTGGGCCGCGAGAGACCCAGTACTTC.

This clone was seen a handful of times. The CDR3 is CASSYSQGGLYGNQPQHF. The CDR3, as DNA: TGTGCCAGCAGTTACTCTCAGGGAGGATTGTACGGCAATCAGCCCCAGCATTTT. This chain links TRBV6-2 or TRBV6-3 with TRBJ1-5, with D possibly being TRBD1 (5 bases). This CDR3 region has 18 residues. The germline CDR1 and CDR2 sequences are MNHEY and SVGEGT. V lost 0 bases and J lost 2, with 17 bases in between.

The rearrangement joins TRBV10-3 to TRBJ1-1; possible D gene TRBD1, 5 bases. The CDR3 has 14 residues. Trimming removed 6 bases at V and 1 base at J, with 12 bases between. From germline, CDR1 is ENHRY and CDR2 SYGVKD. The chain's CDR3 is CAIRDGTENTEAFF. As DNA, the CDR3 is TGTGCCATCAGAGACGGGACCGAGAACACTGAAGCTTTCTTT.

Here the CDR3 reads CASSVGTASGANVLTF. As DNA, the CDR3 is TGTGCCAGCAGCGTAGGGACAGCTTCTGGGGCCAACGTCCTGACTTTC. The chain recombines TRBV7-8 with TRBJ2-6, with 7 bases lining up with TRBD1. This CDR3 spans 16 amino acids. Germline V gives CDR1 SGHVS, CDR2 FQNEAQ. V gave up 5 bases and J gave up 1 base; unmatched junction bases: 5.

This rearrangement joins TRBV5-6 to TRBJ1-1, with 8 bases matching TRBD1. With 3 bases clipped from V and 2 bases from J, the junction kept 9 bases outside the gene matches. CDR3 length: 16 residues. CDR1 is SGHDT and CDR2 is YYEEEE in the germline V gene. This CDR3 is CASSSSPTGANTEAFF. In DNA, the CDR3 is TGTGCCAGCAGCTCATCCCCGACAGGGGCCAACACTGAAGCTTTCTTT.

The rearrangement uses TRBV10-1 and TRBJ1-1, with a weak D call TRBD1 (5 bases). V gave up 7 bases and J gave up 6 bases, with 12 bases separating them. The CDR3 runs to 12 residues. Per the germline V gene, CDR1 is WNHNN and CDR2 is SYGVQD (reference sequence). Here the CDR3 DNA reads TGCGCCAGCACTGACCTGGGGCCTGAAGCTTTCTTT. This gives the protein CASTDLGPEAFF.

Sample share makes this clone medium-sized. The V call is TRBV25-1, the J call TRBJ1-5; a possible D gene is TRBD1 (5 bases). CDR3 length equals 13 residues. Per the germline V gene, CDR1 is MGHDK and CDR2 is SYGVNS. Trimming removed 6 bases at V and 9 bases at J, with 15 bases between. The CDR3 here is CASRGGASGPQHF. CDR3 in DNA: TGTGCCAGCAGGGGAGGGGCCTCGGGGCCCCAGCATTTT.

The rearrangement joins TRBV7-8 to TRBJ1-5; D is uncertain. This CDR3 has 16 amino acids. CDR1 is SGHVS and CDR2 is FQNEAQ in the germline V gene. Deletions cut 1 base from V and 3 bases from J, with 13 bases between. CDR3 DNA sequence: TGTGCCAGCAGCTTAGAGAATTTCATAGTCAATCAGCCCCAGCATTTT. This gives the protein CASSLENFIVNQPQHF.

V gene TRBV5-1 combines with J gene TRBJ2-1; 7 nucleotides agree with TRBD1. V trimming: 1 base; J trimming: 7 bases; junction bases outside the gene matches: 5. Germline assignment: CDR1 SGHRS and CDR2 YFSETQ. This CDR3 is built from 14 residues. CDR3 loop: CASSLTGAENEQFF. CDR3 nucleotides: TGCGCCAGCAGCTTGACAGGGGCGGAAAATGAGCAGTTCTTC.

The V gene is TRBV4-3, the J gene TRBJ2-1; D perhaps matches TRBD2 (6 bases). The V gene's germline CDR1 is LGHNA and CDR2 YSLEER. V lost 1 base to trimming and J lost 4 bases, with 14 bases between them. This CDR3 contains 16 residues. The CDR3 region has the DNA TGCGCCAGCAGCCAAGTTTCGTGGAGGGATTACAATGAGCAGTTCTTC. Translation: CASSQVSWRDYNEQFF.

The V and J genes are TRBV7-3 and TRBJ2-1, with 11 bases matching TRBD1. V lost 4 bases and J lost 7; bases outside the gene matches: 9. The CDR3 has 16 amino acids. Germline CDR1 and CDR2: SGHTA and FQGTGA. CDR3 DNA sequence: TGTGCCAGCAGCTCCGACCGGGACAGGGGGGGAAATGAGCAGTTCTTC. This gives the protein CASSSDRDRGGNEQFF.

This clone showed up just once. This rearrangement joins TRBV30 to TRBJ1-1, with unresolved D. V dropped 0 bases and J dropped 8 bases, with 7 bases sitting between them. CDR1 and CDR2 (germline): GTSNPN, SVGIG (reference sequence). This CDR3 comprises 11 residues. This chain's CDR3 is CAWSVREEAFF. The CDR3 nucleotides are TGTGCCTGGAGTGTTCGAGAGGAAGCTTTCTTT.

The genes are TRBV25-1 and TRBJ2-3, with a weak D call TRBD1 (6 bases). With 3 bases removed from V and 2 bases from J, the gap between germline ends came to 12 bases. Per germline, CDR1 MGHDK and CDR2 SYGVNS. The CDR3 covers 15 residues. CDR3 nucleotide sequence: TGTGCCAGCAGTGAGGGACACAGAATCACAGATACGCAGTATTTT. It specifies CASSEGHRITDTQYF.

The gene calls are TRBV5-8 and TRBJ2-1; no clear D. The CDR3 loop spans 16 amino acids. The germline V gene has CDR1 SGHTS and CDR2 YDEGEE. V was shortened by 0 bases and J by 0 bases, with 10 bases between the two germline ends. CDR3 sequence: CASSLVGVSSYNEQFF. CDR3 nucleotides: TGTGCCAGCAGCTTGGTTGGGGTTAGCTCCTACAATGAGCAGTTCTTC.

The genes are TRBV5-4 and TRBJ2-7, with D tentatively TRBD1 (8 bases). Per the germline V gene, CDR1 is SGHNT and CDR2 is YYREEE (reference sequence). This CDR3 spans 15 amino acids. The V and J ends lost 4 bases and 0 bases respectively, with 14 bases between them. CDR3 loop: CASSRGDRFSYEQYF. CDR3 in DNA: TGTGCCAGCAGCCGGGGGGACAGGTTCTCCTACGAGCAGTACTTC.

About this clone: This sample includes further DNA sequences coding for the same CDR3. This chain links TRBV18 with TRBJ2-2; the D is unclear. V was clipped by 3 bases and J by 5 bases, with 4 bases between them. This CDR3 comprises 12 residues. The germline gives CDR1 KGHSH, CDR2 LQKENI. The CDR3 region has the DNA TGTGCCAGCTCACCCTCAACCGGGGAGCTGTTTTTT. Translation: CASSPSTGELFF.

This chain joins TRBV19 and TRBJ2-4; tentative D call: TRBD2 (7 bases). The CDR3 is made up of 14 amino acids. Germline V gene data show CDR1 as LNHDA and CDR2 as SQIVND (reference sequence). Trimming stripped 6 bases from V and 7 bases from J, with 16 bases between. CDR3 in amino acids: CASRASGGGNIQYF. The CDR3 DNA is TGTGCCAGTAGGGCTAGCGGAGGGGGGAACATTCAGTACTTC.

The V gene is TRBV19, the J gene TRBJ1-1; TRBD1 agrees at 8 bases. CDR1 and CDR2 from the germline V gene are LNHDA and SQIVND (reference sequence). The CDR3 has 17 amino acids. The J segment lost 0 bases and the V segment lost 7 bases, leaving 13 bases of the junction unmatched. CDR3 bases: TGTGCCAGTAACCCGGACAGGGAAGGGAGCATGAACACTGAAGCTTTCTTT. It encodes CASNPDREGSMNTEAFF.

V is TRBV7-2 and J is TRBJ1-2, with 7 bases identical to TRBD1. The CDR3 has 16 amino acids. Germline V gives CDR1 SGHTA, CDR2 FQGNSA. Unmatched junction bases numbered 9, after V lost 3 bases and J lost 2 bases. The CDR3 reads CASSFLLGGRNYGYTF. Written as DNA, the CDR3 is TGTGCCAGCAGCTTCCTACTAGGGGGCCGGAACTATGGCTACACCTTC.

The chain links TRBV9 to TRBJ2-3; the D call may be TRBD1 or TRBD2 (5 bases each). This CDR3 region has 15 residues. V lost 5 bases and J 1 base, leaving 14 bases between the germline ends. The germline V gene encodes CDR1 SGDLS and CDR2 YYNGEE. This CDR3 reads CASRKGQEGTDTQYF. CDR3 sequence (DNA): TGTGCCAGCAGAAAGGGGCAGGAGGGCACAGATACGCAGTATTTT. Drawing the rest from reference TRBV9 and TRBJ2-3, the complete variable domain is DSGVTQTPKHLITATGQRVTLRCSPRSGDLSVYWYQQSLDQGLQFLIQYYNGEERAKGNILERFSAQQFPDLHSELNLSSLELGDSALYFCASRKGQEGTDTQYFGPGTRLTVL.